The clone carrying this T cell receptor beta chain was found a few times. Antigen: not known. V shed 4 bases and J shed 6 bases, with 18 bases lying between them. The CDR3 is made up of 14 amino acids. CDR1 is GTSNPN and CDR2 is SVGIG in the germline V gene (reference sequence). This entry comes from a study of T cell responses to AZD1222 COVID-19 vaccine. Turning to the study itself: Second-dose recipients at about 4 or about 12 weeks were treated as one pooled group. Study findings and constraints: White British people made up most donors, females outnumbered males, and clonal diversity was possibly underestimated. Two doses of AZD1222 preceded a rise in Spike-specific TCR breadth and depth. Of the AZD1222 recipients, only 6 or 7 were seropositive at baseline.

Assay used: immunoSEQ multiplex PCR; TCRdb lists only in-frame clones, some missing. Of fewer than 130,000 clones listed, roughly 90% were seen once; the top ten hold over 6.5%. This sample comprised peripheral blood, obtained on day 0 of AZD1222 vaccination. The V call is TRBV30, the J call TRBJ1-2; possible D gene TRBD1, 6 bases. The receptor was isolated from an adult in good health. CDR3 protein: CAWTPLGGGDGYTF. The CDR3 DNA reads TGTGCCTGGACCCCACTGGGGGGGGGCGATGGCTACACCTTC.